Given below is one TCR beta chain in context. Its antigen is unidentified. TCR alpha and beta CDR3 regions were amplified from RNA using iRepertoire nested multiplex PCR. Input was roughly 85-450 ng of tissue mRNA or PBMC total RNA. TCRdb reprocessed the multiplex PCR reads via MiXCR and lists one record per CDR3 protein. The sample lists some 160,000 distinct CDR3 sequences, around 42% occurring once. The data belong to a study of glioma-infiltrating T cells. Findings and limits, study-wide: Non-neoplastic patients had below-expected tissue-blood divergence, while all gliomas exceeded expectation. CDR3 overlap between tissue and blood was very small.

Germline CDR1 and CDR2: MDHEN and SYDVKM. With 10 bases removed from V and 3 bases from J, the gap between germline ends came to 23 bases. This CDR3 is 16 amino acids long. The V gene is TRBV28, the J gene TRBJ2-3; D unresolved. The sequence was collected from a human donor with low-grade glioma or glioblastoma, undergoing nonglioma brain surgery, or in good health (not recorded which). The sample taken for sequencing was glioma tissue, nonneoplastic brain tissue, or PBMCs (not recorded which). The CDR3 nucleotides are TGTGCCACTGAGGTATCAAAGAGCATAAGGACAGATACGCAGTATTTT. Its protein is CATEVSKSIRTDTQYF.